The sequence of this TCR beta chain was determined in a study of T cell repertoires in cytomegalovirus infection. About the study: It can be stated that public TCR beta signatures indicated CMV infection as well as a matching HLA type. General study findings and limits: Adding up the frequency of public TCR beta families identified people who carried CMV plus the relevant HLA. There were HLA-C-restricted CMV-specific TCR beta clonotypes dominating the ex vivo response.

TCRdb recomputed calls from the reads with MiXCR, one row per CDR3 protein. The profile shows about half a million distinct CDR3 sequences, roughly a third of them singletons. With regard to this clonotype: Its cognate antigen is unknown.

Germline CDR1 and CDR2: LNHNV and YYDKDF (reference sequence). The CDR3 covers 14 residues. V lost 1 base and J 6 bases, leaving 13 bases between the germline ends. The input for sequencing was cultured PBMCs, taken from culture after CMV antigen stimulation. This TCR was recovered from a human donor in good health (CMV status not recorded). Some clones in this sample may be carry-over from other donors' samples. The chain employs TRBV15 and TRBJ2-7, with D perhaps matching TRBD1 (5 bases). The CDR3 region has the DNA TGTGCCACCAGCAGAGCTTCCCCAAGGGGCGAGCAGTACGTC. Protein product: CATSRASPRGEQYV.